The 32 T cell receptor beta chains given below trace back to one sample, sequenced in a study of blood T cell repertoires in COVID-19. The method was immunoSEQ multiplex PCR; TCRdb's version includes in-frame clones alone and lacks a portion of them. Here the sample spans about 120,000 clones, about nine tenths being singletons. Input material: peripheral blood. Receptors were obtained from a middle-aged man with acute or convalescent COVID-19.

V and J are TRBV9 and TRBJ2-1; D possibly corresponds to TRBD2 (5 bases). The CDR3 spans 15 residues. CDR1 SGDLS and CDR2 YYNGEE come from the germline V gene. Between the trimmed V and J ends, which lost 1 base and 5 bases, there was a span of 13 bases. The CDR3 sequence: CASSVIWTSDNEQFF. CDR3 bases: TGTGCCAGCAGCGTAATCTGGACTTCCGACAATGAGCAGTTCTTC.

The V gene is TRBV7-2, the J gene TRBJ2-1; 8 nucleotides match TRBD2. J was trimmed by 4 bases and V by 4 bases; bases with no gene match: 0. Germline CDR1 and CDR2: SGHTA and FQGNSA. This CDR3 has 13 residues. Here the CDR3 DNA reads TGTGCCAGCAGCTCTAGCGGGTACAATGAGCAGTTCTTC. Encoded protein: CASSSSGYNEQFF.

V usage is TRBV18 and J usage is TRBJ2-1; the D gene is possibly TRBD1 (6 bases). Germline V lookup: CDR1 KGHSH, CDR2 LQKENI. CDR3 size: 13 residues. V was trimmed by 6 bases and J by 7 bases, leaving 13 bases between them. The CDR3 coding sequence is TGTGCCAGCTCCGGCAAACAGGGTAATGAGCAGTTCTTC. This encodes CASSGKQGNEQFF.

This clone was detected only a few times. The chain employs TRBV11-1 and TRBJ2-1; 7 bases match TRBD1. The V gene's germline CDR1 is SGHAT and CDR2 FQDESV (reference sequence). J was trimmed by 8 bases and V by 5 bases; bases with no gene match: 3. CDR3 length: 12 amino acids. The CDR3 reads CASSQDRDEQFF. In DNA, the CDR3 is TGTGCCAGCAGCCAAGACAGGGATGAGCAGTTCTTC.

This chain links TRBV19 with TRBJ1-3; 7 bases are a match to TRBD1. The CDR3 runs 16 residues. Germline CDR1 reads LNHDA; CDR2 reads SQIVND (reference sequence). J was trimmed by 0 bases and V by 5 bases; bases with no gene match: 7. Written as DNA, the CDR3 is TGTGCCAGTAGTTTACCAGGGACAGTCTCTGGAAACACCATATATTTT. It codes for CASSLPGTVSGNTIYF.

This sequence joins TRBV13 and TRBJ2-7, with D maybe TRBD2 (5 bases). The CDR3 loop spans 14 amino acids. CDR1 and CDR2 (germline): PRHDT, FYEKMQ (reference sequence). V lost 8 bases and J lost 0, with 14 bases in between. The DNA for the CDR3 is TGTGCCAGCTCGATTGGGGAGAGCTCCTACGAGCAGTACTTC. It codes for CASSIGESSYEQYF.

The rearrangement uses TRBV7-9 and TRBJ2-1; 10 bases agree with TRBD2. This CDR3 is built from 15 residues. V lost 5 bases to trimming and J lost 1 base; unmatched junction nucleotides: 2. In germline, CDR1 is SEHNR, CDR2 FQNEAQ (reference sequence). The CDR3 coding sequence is TGTGCCAGCAGCCCTAGCGGGAGTTCCTACAATGAGCAGTTCTTC. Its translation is CASSPSGSSYNEQFF.

The CDR3 DNA follows: TGTGCCAGCTCACACAAGGAGGGCGAGACCCAGTACTTC. This gives the protein CASSHKEGETQYF. The chain recombines TRBV18 with TRBJ2-5, with D tentatively TRBD2 (6 bases). V was pared by 4 bases and J by 5 bases, with 11 bases between. There are 13 residues in the CDR3. Per the germline V gene, CDR1 is KGHSH and CDR2 is LQKENI.

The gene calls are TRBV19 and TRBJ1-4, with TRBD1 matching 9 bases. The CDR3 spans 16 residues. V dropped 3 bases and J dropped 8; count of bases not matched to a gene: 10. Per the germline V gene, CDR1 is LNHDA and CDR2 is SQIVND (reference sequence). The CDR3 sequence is CASSIWGGQGGEKLFF. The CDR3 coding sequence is TGTGCCAGTAGTATTTGGGGGGGACAGGGAGGAGAAAAACTGTTTTTT. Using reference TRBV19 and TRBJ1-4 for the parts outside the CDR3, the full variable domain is DGGITQSPKYLFRKEGQNVTLSCEQNLNHDAMYWYRQDPGQGLRLIYYSQIVNDFQKGDIAEGYSVSREKKESFPLTVTSAQKNPTAFYLCASSIWGGQGGEKLFFGSGTQLSVL.

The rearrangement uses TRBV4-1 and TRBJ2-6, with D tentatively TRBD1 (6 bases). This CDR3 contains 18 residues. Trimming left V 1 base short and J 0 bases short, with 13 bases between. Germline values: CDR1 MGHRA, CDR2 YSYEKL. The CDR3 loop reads CASSQVQGLGSGANVLTF. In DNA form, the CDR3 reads TGCGCCAGCAGCCAAGTTCAGGGGTTAGGCTCTGGGGCCAACGTCCTGACTTTC.

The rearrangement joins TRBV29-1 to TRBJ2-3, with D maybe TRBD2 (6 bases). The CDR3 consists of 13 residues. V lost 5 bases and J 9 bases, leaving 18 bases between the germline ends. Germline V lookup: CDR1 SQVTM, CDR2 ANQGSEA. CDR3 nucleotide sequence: TGCAGCGTTCGGGCGGGGACGTTGGGGACGCAGTATTTT. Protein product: CSVRAGTLGTQYF.

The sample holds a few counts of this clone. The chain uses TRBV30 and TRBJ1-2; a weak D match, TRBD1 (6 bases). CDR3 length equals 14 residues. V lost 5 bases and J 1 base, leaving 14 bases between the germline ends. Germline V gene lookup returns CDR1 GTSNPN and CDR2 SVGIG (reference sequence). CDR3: CAWVRVRGNYGYTF. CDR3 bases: TGTGCCTGGGTCAGGGTCAGGGGTAACTATGGCTACACCTTC.

This chain's CDR3 is CASGPNYGYTF. As DNA, the CDR3 is TGCGCCAGCGGGCCTAACTATGGCTACACCTTC. The chain employs TRBV10-1 and TRBJ1-2; D is ambiguous. CDR1 is WNHNN and CDR2 is SYGVQD in the germline V gene (reference sequence). The ends were cut back, 8 bases at V and 0 bases at J, with 4 bases in the middle. CDR3 length: 11 residues.

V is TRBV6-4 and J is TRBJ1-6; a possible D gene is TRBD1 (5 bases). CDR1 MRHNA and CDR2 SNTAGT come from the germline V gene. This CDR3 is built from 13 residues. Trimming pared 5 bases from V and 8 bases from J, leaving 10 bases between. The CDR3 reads CASSPRDDSPLHF. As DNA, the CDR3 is TGTGCCAGCAGTCCCAGGGATGATTCACCCCTCCACTTT.

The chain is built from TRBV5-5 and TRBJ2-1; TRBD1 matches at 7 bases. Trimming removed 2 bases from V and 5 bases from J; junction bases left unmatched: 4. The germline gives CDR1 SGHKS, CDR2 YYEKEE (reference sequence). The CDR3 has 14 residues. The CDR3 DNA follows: TGTGCCAGCAGCTTTGGACAGGCGAACAATGAGCAGTTCTTC. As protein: CASSFGQANNEQFF.

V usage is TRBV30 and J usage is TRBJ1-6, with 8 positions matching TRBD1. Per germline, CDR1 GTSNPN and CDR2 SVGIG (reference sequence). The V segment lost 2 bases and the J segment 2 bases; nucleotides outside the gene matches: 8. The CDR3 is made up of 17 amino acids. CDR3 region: CAWSTGQGGTYNSPLHF. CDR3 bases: TGTGCCTGGAGTACAGGACAGGGTGGAACCTATAATTCACCCCTCCACTTT.

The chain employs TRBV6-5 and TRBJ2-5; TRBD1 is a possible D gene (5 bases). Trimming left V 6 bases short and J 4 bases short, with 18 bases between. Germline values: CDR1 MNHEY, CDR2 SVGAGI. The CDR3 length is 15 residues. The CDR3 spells CASRYGQLDGETQYF. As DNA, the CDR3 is TGTGCCAGCAGATACGGACAATTAGACGGAGAGACCCAGTACTTC.

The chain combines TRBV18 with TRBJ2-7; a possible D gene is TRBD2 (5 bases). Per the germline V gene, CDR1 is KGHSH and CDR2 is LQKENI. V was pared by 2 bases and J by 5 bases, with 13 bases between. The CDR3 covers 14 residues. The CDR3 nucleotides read TGTGCCAGCTCACCAGGTGGACTGGAGCACGAGCAGTACTTC. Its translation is CASSPGGLEHEQYF.

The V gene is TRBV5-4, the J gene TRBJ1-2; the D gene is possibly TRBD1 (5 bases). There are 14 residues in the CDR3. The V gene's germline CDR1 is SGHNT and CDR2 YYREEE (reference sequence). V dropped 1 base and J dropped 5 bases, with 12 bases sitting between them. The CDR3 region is CASSLIEDTYGYTF. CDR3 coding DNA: TGTGCCAGCAGCTTGATAGAGGACACTTATGGCTACACCTTC.

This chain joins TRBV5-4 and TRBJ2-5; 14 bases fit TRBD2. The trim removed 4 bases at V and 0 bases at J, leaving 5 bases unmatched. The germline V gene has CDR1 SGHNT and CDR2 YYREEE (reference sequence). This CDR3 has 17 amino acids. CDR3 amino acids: CASSPMTSGRDQETQYF. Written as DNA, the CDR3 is TGTGCCAGCAGCCCGATGACTAGCGGGAGGGACCAAGAGACCCAGTACTTC.

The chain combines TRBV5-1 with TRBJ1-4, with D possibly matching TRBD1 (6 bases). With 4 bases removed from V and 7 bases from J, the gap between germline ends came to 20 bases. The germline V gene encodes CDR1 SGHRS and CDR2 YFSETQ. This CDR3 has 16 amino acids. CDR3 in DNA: TGCGCCAGCAGCCCGGAGGTGGCAGGGGTCGGTGAAAAACTGTTTTTT. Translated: CASSPEVAGVGEKLFF.

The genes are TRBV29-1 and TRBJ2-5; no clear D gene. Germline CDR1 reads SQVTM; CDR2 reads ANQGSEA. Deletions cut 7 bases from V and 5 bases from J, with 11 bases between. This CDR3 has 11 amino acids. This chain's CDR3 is CSAMTRETQYF. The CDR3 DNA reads TGCAGCGCGATGACCAGGGAGACCCAGTACTTC.

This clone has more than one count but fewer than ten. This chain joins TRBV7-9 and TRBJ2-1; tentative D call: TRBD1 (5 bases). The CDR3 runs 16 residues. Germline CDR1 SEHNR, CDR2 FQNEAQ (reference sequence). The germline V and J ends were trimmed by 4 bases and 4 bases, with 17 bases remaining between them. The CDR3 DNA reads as TGTGCCAGCAGCTCCGACCCTAGGGGCACTTACAATGAGCAGTTCTTC. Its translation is CASSSDPRGTYNEQFF. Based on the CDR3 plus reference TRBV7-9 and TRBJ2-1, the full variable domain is DTGVSQNPRHKITKRGQNVTFRCDPISEHNRLYWYRQTLGQGPEFLTYFQNEAQLEKSRLLSDRFSAERPKGSFSTLEIQRTEQGDSAMYLCASSSDPRGTYNEQFFGPGTRLTVL.

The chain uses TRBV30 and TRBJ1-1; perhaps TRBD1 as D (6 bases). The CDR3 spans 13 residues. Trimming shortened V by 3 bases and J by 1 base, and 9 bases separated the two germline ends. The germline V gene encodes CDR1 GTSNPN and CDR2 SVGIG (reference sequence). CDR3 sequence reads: CAWSEQGNTEAFF. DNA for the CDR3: TGTGCCTGGAGCGAACAGGGGAACACTGAAGCTTTCTTT.

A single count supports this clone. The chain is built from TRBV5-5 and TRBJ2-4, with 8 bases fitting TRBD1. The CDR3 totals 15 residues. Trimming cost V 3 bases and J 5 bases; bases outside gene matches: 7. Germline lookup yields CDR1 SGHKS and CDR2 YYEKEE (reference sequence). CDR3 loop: CASSWGTGRQNIQYF. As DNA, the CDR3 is TGTGCCAGCAGCTGGGGGACAGGTCGCCAAAACATTCAGTACTTC.

The CDR3 loop is CASSENSPGGELFF. Written as DNA, the CDR3 is TGTGCCAGCAGTGAAAATAGTCCGGGCGGGGAGCTGTTTTTT. The chain has TRBV6-1 and TRBJ2-2; D is unclear. Trimming left V 2 bases short and J 7 bases short, with 11 bases between. Germline-derived CDR1 and CDR2 are MNHNS and SASEGT. This CDR3 comprises 14 residues.

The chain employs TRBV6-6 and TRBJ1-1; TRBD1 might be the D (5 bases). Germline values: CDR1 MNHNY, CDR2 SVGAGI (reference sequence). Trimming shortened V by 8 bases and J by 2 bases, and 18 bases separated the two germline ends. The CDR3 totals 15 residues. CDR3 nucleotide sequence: TGTGCCAGCCAGTTAACGGGGGGACCCAACACTGAAGCTTTCTTT. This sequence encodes CASQLTGGPNTEAFF.

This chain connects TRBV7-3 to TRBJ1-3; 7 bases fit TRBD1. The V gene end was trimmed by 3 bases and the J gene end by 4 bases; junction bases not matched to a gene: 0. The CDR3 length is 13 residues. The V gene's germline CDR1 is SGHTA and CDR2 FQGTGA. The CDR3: CASSLDRGNTIYF. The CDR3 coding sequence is TGTGCCAGCAGCTTGGACAGGGGAAACACCATATATTTT. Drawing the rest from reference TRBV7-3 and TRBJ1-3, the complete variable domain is GAGVSQTPSNKVTEKGKYVELRCDPISGHTALYWYRQSLGQGPEFLIYFQGTGAADDSGLPNDRFFAVRPEGSVSTLKIQRTERGDSAVYLCASSLDRGNTIYFGEGSWLTVV.

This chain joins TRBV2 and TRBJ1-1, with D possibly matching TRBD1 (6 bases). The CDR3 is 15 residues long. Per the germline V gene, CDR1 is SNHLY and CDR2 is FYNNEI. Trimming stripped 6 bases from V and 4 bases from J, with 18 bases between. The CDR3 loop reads CASRKELNRATEAFF. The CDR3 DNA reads TGTGCCAGCAGGAAAGAACTAAACAGGGCCACTGAAGCTTTCTTT.

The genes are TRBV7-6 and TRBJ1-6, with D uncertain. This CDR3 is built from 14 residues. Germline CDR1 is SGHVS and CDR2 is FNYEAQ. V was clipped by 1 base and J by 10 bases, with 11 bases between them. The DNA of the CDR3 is TGTGCCAGCAGCTTAGGGGGAGAGGAGTCACCCCTCCACTTT. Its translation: CASSLGGEESPLHF.

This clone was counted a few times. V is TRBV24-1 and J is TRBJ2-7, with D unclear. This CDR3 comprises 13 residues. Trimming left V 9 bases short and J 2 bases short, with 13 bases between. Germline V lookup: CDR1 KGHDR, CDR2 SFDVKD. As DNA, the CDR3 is TGTGCCACCTCCTCAGGATGGACCTACGAGCAGTACTTC. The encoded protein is CATSSGWTYEQYF.

CDR3 protein: CASSRDRDHYGYTF. The CDR3 DNA follows: TGTGCCAGCAGCCGTGACAGGGACCACTATGGCTACACCTTC. This chain connects TRBV14 to TRBJ1-2, with TRBD1 matching over 7 bases. The CDR3 contains 14 residues. Trimming at V came to 4 bases and at J to 3 bases, leaving 5 bases not matched to a gene. Germline lookup yields CDR1 SGHDN and CDR2 FVKESK.